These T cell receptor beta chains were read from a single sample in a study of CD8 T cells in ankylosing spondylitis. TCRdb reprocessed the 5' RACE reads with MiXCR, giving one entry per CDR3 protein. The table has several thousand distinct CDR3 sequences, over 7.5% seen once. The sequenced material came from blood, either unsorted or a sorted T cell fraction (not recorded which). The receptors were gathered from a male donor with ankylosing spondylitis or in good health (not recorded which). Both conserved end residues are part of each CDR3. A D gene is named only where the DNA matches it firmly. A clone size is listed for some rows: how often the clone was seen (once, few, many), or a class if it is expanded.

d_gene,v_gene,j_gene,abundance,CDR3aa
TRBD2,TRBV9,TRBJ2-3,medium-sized,CASSASMTSGDTDTQYF
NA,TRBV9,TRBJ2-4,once,CASSVGTARNIQYF
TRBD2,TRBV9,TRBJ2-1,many,CASGGGDNEQFF
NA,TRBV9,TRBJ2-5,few,CASSAPTDLRETQYF
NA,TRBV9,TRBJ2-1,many,CASSASGLGGEQFF
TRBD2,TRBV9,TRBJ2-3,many,CASSDGTSGGLGDTQYF
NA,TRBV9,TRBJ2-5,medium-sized,CASSPAGLQETQYF
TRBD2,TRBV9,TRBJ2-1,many,CASSPSGLAGYNEQFF
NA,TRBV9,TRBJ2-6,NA,CASSALGANVLTF
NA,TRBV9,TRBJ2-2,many,CASSPPTGRTGELFF
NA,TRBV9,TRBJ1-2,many,CASSVAPRGSDYGYTF
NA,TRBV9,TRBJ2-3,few,CASSETTGTDTQYF
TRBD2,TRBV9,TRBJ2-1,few,CASSVPLSGTSVHEQFF
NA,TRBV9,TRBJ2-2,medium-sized,CASSWRGPNTGELFF
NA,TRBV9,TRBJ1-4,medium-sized,CASSVEPLSTTNEKLFF
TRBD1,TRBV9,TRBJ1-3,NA,CASSADRGPGNTIYF
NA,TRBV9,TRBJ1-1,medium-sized,CASSQMGNTEAFF
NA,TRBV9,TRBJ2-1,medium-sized,CASSGNRDSPRPYEQFF
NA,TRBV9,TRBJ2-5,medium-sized,CASSGGQQETQYF